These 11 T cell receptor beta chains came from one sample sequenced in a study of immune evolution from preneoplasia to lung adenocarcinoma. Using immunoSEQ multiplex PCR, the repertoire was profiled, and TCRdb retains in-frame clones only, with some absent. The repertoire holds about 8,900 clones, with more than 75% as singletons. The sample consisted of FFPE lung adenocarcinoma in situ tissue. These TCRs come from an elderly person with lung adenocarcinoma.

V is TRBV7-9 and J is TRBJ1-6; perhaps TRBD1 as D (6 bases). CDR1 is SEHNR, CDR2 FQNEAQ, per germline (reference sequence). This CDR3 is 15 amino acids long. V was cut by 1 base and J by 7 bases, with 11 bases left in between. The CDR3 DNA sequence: TGTGCCAGCAGCTTAGGGGGGGCCCGGAATTCACCCCTCCACTTT. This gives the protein CASSLGGARNSPLHF. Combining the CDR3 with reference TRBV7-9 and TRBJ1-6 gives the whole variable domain DTGVSQNPRHKITKRGQNVTFRCDPISEHNRLYWYRQTLGQGPEFLTYFQNEAQLEKSRLLSDRFSAERPKGSFSTLEIQRTEQGDSAMYLCASSLGGARNSPLHFGNGTRLTVT.

CDR3 loop: CASSSLAGPAVPYNEQFF. CDR3 DNA sequence: TGTGCCAGTAGTTCACTAGCGGGGCCCGCGGTCCCATACAATGAGCAGTTCTTC. V gene TRBV19 combines with J gene TRBJ2-1, with TRBD2 matching 10 bases. This CDR3 is 18 amino acids long. Trimming took 5 bases from V and 4 from J; bases not matched to a gene: 14. Per germline, CDR1 LNHDA and CDR2 SQIVND (reference sequence).

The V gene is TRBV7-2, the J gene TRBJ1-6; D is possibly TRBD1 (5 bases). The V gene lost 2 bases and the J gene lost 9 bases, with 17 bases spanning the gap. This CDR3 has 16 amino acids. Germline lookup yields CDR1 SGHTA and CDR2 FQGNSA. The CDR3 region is CASSLIGVQGGSPLHF. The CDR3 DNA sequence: TGTGCCAGCAGCTTAATAGGTGTCCAGGGCGGTTCACCCCTCCACTTT. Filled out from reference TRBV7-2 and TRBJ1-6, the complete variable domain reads GAGVSQSPSNKVTEKGKDVELRCDPISGHTALYWYRQSLGQGLEFLIYFQGNSAPDKSGLPSDRFSAERTGGSVSTLTIQRTQQEDSAVYLCASSLIGVQGGSPLHFGNGTRLTVT.

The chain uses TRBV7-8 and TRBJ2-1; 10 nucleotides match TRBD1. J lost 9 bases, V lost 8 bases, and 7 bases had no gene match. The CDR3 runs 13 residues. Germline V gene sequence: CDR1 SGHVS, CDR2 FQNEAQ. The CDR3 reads CASRDRGSSEQFF. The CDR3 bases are TGTGCCAGCCGGGACAGGGGTTCTAGTGAGCAGTTCTTC.

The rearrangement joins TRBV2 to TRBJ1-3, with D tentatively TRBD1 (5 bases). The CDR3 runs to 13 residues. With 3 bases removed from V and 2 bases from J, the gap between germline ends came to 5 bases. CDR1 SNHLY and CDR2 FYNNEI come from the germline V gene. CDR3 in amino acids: CASSEGPGNTIYF. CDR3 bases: TGTGCCAGCAGTGAGGGGCCTGGAAACACCATATATTTT.

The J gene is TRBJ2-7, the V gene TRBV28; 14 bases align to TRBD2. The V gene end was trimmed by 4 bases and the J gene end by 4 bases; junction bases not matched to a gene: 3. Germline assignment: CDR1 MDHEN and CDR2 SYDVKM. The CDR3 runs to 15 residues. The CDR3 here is CASSSGTSGGYEQYF. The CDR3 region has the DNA TGTGCCAGCAGTTCCGGGACTAGCGGGGGATACGAGCAGTACTTC.

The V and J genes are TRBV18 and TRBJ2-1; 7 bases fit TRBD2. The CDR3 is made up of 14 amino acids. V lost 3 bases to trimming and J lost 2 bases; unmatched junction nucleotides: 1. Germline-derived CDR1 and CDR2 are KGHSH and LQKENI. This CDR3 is CASSPRGAYNEQFF. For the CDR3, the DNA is TGTGCCAGCTCACCCCGGGGGGCCTACAATGAGCAGTTCTTC.

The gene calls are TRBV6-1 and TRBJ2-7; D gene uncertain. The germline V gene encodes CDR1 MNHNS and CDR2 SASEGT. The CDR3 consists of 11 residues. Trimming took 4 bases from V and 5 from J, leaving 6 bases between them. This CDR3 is CASSVYDEQYF. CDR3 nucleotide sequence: TGTGCCAGCAGTGTGTACGACGAGCAGTACTTC.

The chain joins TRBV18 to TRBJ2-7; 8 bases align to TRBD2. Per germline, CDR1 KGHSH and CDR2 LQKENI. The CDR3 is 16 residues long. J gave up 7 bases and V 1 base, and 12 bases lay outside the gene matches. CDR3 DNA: TGTGCCAGCTCACCACGAGGTAGCGGGGCCCTGCGAGAGCAGTACTTC. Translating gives CASSPRGSGALREQYF.

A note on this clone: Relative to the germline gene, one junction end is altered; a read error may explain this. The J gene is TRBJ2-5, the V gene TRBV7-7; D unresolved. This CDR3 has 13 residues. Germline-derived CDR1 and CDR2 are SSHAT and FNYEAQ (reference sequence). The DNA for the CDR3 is TGTGCTAGCAGCTTGGGGTTTGAGGAGACCCAGTACTTC. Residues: CASSLGFEETQYF.

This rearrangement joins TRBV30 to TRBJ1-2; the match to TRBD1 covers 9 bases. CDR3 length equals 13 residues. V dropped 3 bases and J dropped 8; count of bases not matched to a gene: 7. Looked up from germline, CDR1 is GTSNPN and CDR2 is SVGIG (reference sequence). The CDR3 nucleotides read TGTGCCTGGAGCTGGGGACAGGGCGTAGGCTACACCTTC. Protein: CAWSWGQGVGYTF.